This T cell receptor (beta chain) was obtained from a study of cytomegalovirus exposure and HLA in healthy donors. This clone was detected once. Amplification used 60 Vbeta primers and 13 Jbeta primers. Using immunoSEQ multiplex PCR, the repertoire was profiled, and TCRdb retains in-frame clones only, with some absent. The table has under 95,000 clones, around three quarters seen once. Likely unrecorded immune exposures existed in these nominally healthy donors. The CDR3 loop spans 15 amino acids. Germline CDR1 reads SGHTA; CDR2 reads FQGNSA. The junction had 12 bases not matched to a gene; V was cut back by 6 bases and J by 7 bases.

This chain uses TRBV7-2 with TRBJ2-3; 8 bases are shared with TRBD2. Sequencing was performed on PBMCs. The sequence was obtained from a male donor in good health and CMV-seronegative. CDR3 sequence (DNA): TGTGCCAGCAGTCCTGAGAGCGGGGGTGGAAATACGCAGTATTTT. Translated, it gives CASSPESGGGNTQYF. Full variable domain (outside the CDR3, taken from reference TRBV7-2 and TRBJ2-3): GAGVSQSPSNKVTEKGKDVELRCDPISGHTALYWYRQSLGQGLEFLIYFQGNSAPDKSGLPSDRFSAERTGGSVSTLTIQRTQQEDSAVYLCASSPESGGGNTQYFGPGTRLTVL.